This T cell receptor beta chain came from a study of blood T cell repertoires in COVID-19 (dated by TCRdb to 2018 to 2021). The study in broad terms: Collaborator samples came from the United States, Italy and Spain and covered acute and convalescent phases of COVID-19. The material from the prospective study consisted of cDNA or gDNA derived from T cells, B-cell-depleted T cells, or PBMCs. Subjects who had been exposed to COVID-19, were actively infected with it, or had recovered from it provided the deeply sampled blood TCRbeta repertoires that made up the dataset. The repertoires were released in a freely available public database meant as a resource for research on the immune response to SARS-CoV-2. Samples were obtained from the ongoing ImmuneRACE study (first 160 participants) and from approximately 1,200 subjects provided by 6 global collaborators. The sample metadata nearly always contained a de-identified subject ID, COVID-19 status, age in years and sex. Where available, HLA class I and class II types were taken from metadata supplied by the sample provider and were not determined by assay-based typing.

Only one count was recorded for this clone. Its antigen specificity is not known. Qualities for individual bases were not recorded, and no much larger clone is one base off. The immunoSEQ Assay, a bias-controlled multiplex PCR, was used to amplify TCRbeta CDR3 regions from genomic DNA. Processing in the source paper ran as follows. Within the assay, amplification of reference gene primers was used to estimate how many nucleated cells each sample contained. Sequence reads were collapsed and filtered to measure the absolute abundance of every unique TCRbeta CDR3 rearrangement. For each sample, productive Simpson clonality was calculated as the square root of Simpson's diversity index across productive rearrangements. Imported from immuneACCESS, the table was reduced by TCRdb to in-frame sequences with V and J called. These copies leave out some clones; in studies compared against another copy, an unresolved V gene accounts for under half, and the cause of the remainder is not known. That table furnishes V, J and clone size, whereas the DNA furnished D and trimming. In this sample the table shows approximately 190,000 clones, 79% of which occur a single time. 15% to 20% of the sample belongs to the ten largest clones.

Study-wide conclusions, independent of this receptor: The amount of clinical and demographic metadata varied by source and participant and was provided uncurated.

Each collaborating institution followed its own protocols to collect whole blood in K2EDTA tubes. For TCRbeta analysis, collaborators shipped samples as frozen whole blood, isolated PBMCs, or DNA extracted from either of those sample types. The source material was peripheral blood. This TCR was sampled from a man in his fifties or sixties with active or convalescent COVID-19.

Read as DNA, the sequence is TGTGCCAGCAGCTTGCCGGGACAGGGGGCGAATGGCTACACCTTC. Its product reads: CASSLPGQGANGYTF. Recombination linked TRBV5-4 to TRBJ1-2, and 12 junction bases match TRBD1. The germline V gene (reference sequence) sets CDR1 to SGHNT and CDR2 to YYREEE. The CDR3 spans 15 residues, from the cysteine through the phenylalanine. The read is trimmed to its CDR3 DNA, 45 bases read in frame from base 1. For this chain, trimming is 1 base at the V end and 6 bases at the J end, and the number of junction bases without a gene match is 4.